This T cell receptor beta chain was sequenced for a study of blood T cells in healthy people across ages. Study at large: About one barcoded beta molecule per two T cells came from capture by template switching.

This CDR3 spans 15 amino acids. The V segment lost 7 bases and the J segment 4 bases; nucleotides outside the gene matches: 8. The germline gives CDR1 SEHNR, CDR2 FQNEAQ (reference sequence). Primed by a sample-barcoded 5' primer and a J-beta primer mix, a second PCR proceeded for 7 to 11 cycles. TCRdb called the 5' RACE reads again in MiXCR, with one record for every CDR3 protein. Seen here are roughly 1,500,000 distinct CDR3 sequences, roughly 40% observed once, and the top ten hold under 8%. A few counts support this clonotype. Specimen: blood. The clonotype was recovered from a young woman in good health. V is TRBV7-9 and J is TRBJ2-3; 10 nucleotides line up with TRBD2. Here the CDR3 DNA reads TGTGCCAGCACCTCCCTAGCGGGAGTTGCAGATACGCAGTATTTT. Protein: CASTSLAGVADTQYF.